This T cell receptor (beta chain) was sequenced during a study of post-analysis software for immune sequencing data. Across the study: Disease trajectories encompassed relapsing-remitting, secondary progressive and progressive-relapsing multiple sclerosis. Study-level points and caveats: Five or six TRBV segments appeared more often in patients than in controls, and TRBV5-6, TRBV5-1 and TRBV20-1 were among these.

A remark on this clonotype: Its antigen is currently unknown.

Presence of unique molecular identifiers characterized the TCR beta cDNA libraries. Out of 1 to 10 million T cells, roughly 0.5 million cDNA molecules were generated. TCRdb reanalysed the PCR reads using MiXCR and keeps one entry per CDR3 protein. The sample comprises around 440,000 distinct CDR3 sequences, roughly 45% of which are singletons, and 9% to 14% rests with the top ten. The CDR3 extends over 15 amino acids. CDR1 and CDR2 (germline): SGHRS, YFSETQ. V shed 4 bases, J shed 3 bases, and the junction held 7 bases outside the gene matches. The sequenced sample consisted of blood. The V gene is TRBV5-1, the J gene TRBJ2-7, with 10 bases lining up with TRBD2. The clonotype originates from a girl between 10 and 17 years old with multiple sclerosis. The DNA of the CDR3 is TGCGCCAGCAGCCCTAAGACTAGCGGGTTCTACGAGCAGTACTTC. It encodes CASSPKTSGFYEQYF.